This TCR beta chain was documented in a study of blood T cell repertoires in COVID-19 (dated by TCRdb to 2018 to 2020). The study in broad terms: Samples from collaborators originated in the United States, Italy and Spain and spanned both the acute and convalescent phases of COVID-19. The repertoires were made available in a free public database intended to serve as a resource for research on the immune response to SARS-CoV-2. Samples came from the ongoing ImmuneRACE study (first 160 participants) plus 1,254 subjects from 6 global collaborators. Subjects who had been exposed to COVID-19, were actively infected with it, or had recovered from it provided the deeply sampled blood TCRbeta repertoires that made up the dataset. Where available, HLA class I and class II types were taken from metadata supplied by the sample provider and were not determined by assay-based typing. A de-identified subject ID, COVID-19 status, age in years and sex were almost always included in the sample metadata. The prospective study material was composed of cDNA or gDNA derived from T cells, B-cell-depleted T cells, or PBMCs.

Whole blood was collected in K2EDTA tubes by collaborating institutions according to the institutions' own protocols. For TCRbeta analysis, collaborators shipped samples in one of three forms: frozen whole blood, isolated PBMCs, or DNA extracted from either of those sample types. To note about this clone: Its antigen is not yet known. Base qualities are not recorded, but no much larger clone differs from it by a single base.

Study-wide conclusions, independent of this receptor: The quantity of clinical and demographic metadata differed by source and by participant and was supplied without curation.

From the cysteine through the phenylalanine, the CDR3 covers 17 amino acids. Only the CDR3 DNA stays, 51 bases, in frame from base 1. The germline V gene specifies SGHRS as CDR1 and YFSETQ as CDR2. Clipping removes 4 bases from V and 6 bases from J, with 11 as the unmatched junction base count. TCRbeta CDR3 regions were amplified from genomic DNA using the immunoSEQ Assay, a bias-controlled multiplex PCR. Per the authors' processing: The number of nucleated cells in each sample was estimated by amplification of reference gene primers within the assay. To quantify the absolute abundance of each unique TCRbeta CDR3 rearrangement, sequence reads were collapsed and filtered. Productive Simpson clonality was computed per sample as the square root of Simpson's diversity index over productive rearrangements. The table comes from immuneACCESS by way of TCRdb, which keeps in-frame sequences with V and J called. Part of the clones is missing from these tables; in studies checked, under half for an unresolved V gene and the rest for unknown reasons. Clone size and V and J calls were adopted from that table, with D and trimming inferred from the DNA. Within this sample are roughly 100,000 clones, with 85% to 90% of them counted one time only. Clones ranked in the top ten supply roughly 5.3% of the sample.

The chain is encoded by TRBV5-1 joined to TRBJ2-3; a stretch of 13 junction bases matches TRBD2. The sample was peripheral blood. This clonotype originated in a human donor in a cohort sampled during active COVID-19. The base sequence is TGCGCCAGCAGCCTTATCGGACTAGCGGGAGTATGGGATACGCAGTATTTT. Translation gives CASSLIGLAGVWDTQYF.